A selection of T cell receptor beta chains follows, all from one sample in a study of graft-versus-host responses after intestinal transplantation. Only in-frame clones appear in the TCRdb table, and some are missing; sequencing was by immunoSEQ multiplex PCR. The table has about 90,000 clones, over 85% seen once. No antigens are known for them. The sequences come from unstimulated CD8+ T cells sorted from spleen or lymph node cells, collected before transplant. The receptor set was obtained from a human donor who was the organ donor for an intestinal transplant. Both conserved end residues are part of each CDR3. A D gene is named only where the DNA matches it firmly. Clone size, where shown, is once, few, many, or a class for clones that have expanded.

cdr3_length: 14
j_call: TRBJ2-7
clone_size: -
d_call: -
v_call: TRBV30
cdr3_aa: CAWSVLGGLDEQYF
cdr3_nt: TGTGCCTGGAGTGTACTGGGGGGTCTGGACGAGCAGTACTTC

cdr3_length: 15
j_call: TRBJ1-6
clone_size: -
d_call: -
v_call: TRBV19
cdr3_aa: CASSIGTGGASPLHF
cdr3_nt: TGTGCCAGTAGTATAGGTACAGGCGGGGCTTCACCCCTCCACTTT

cdr3_length: 15
j_call: TRBJ1-3
clone_size: -
d_call: -
v_call: TRBV15
cdr3_aa: CATSRDRGLGNTIYF
cdr3_nt: TGTGCCACCAGCAGAGACAGGGGCCTCGGAAACACCATATATTTT

cdr3_length: 16
j_call: TRBJ2-3
clone_size: -
d_call: TRBD2
v_call: TRBV28
cdr3_aa: CASSITSGSSTDTQYF
cdr3_nt: TGTGCCAGCAGTATAACTAGCGGGAGTAGCACAGATACGCAGTATTTT

cdr3_length: 14
j_call: TRBJ1-5
clone_size: -
d_call: TRBD1
v_call: TRBV19
cdr3_aa: CASSIGQGGQPQHF
cdr3_nt: TGTGCCAGTAGTATAGGGCAGGGGGGTCAGCCCCAGCATTTT

cdr3_length: 13
j_call: TRBJ2-7
clone_size: -
d_call: -
v_call: TRBV6-1
cdr3_aa: CASRLVASYEQYF
cdr3_nt: TGTGCCAGCAGACTAGTCGCTTCCTACGAGCAGTACTTC

cdr3_length: 11
j_call: TRBJ2-7
clone_size: -
d_call: TRBD1
v_call: TRBV5-1
cdr3_aa: CASLGQGEQYF
cdr3_nt: TGCGCCAGCCTGGGACAGGGTGAACAGTACTTC

cdr3_length: 14
j_call: TRBJ1-5
clone_size: -
d_call: -
v_call: TRBV28
cdr3_aa: CASSLVGTNQPQHF
cdr3_nt: TGTGCCAGCAGTTTGGTGGGGACTAATCAGCCCCAGCATTTT

cdr3_length: 13
j_call: TRBJ2-7
clone_size: -
d_call: TRBD1
v_call: TRBV19
cdr3_aa: CASSMTGGYEQYF
cdr3_nt: TGTGCCAGTAGTATGACAGGGGGCTACGAGCAGTACTTC

cdr3_length: 14
j_call: TRBJ2-1
clone_size: once
d_call: -
v_call: TRBV7-8
cdr3_aa: CASSLVAPYNEQFF
cdr3_nt: TGTGCCAGCAGCTTAGTAGCGCCGTACAATGAGCAGTTCTTC

cdr3_length: 19
j_call: TRBJ2-3
clone_size: -
d_call: TRBD2
v_call: TRBV4-1
cdr3_aa: CASSQEVTLAGLKEGTQYF
cdr3_nt: TGCGCCAGCAGCCAAGAAGTCACTCTAGCGGGACTCAAGGAGGGCACGCAGTATTTT